The text below deals with one TCR beta chain. Via MiXCR, TCRdb re-called the PCR reads, giving one row per CDR3 protein. Found here are 20,000 to 30,000 distinct CDR3 sequences, approximately 52% of them singletons; the top ten hold 20% to 25%. This sample is drawn from a study of CD4 and CD8 cells across lung adenocarcinoma regions. Per the germline V gene, CDR1 is MNHEY and CDR2 is SMNVEV (reference sequence). The CDR3 consists of 16 residues. The sample consisted of CD4+ T cells from the center of a lung tumor. This TCR was recovered from a male donor with lung adenocarcinoma. The CD4 and CD8 labels of this study may be unreliable. V usage is TRBV27 and J usage is TRBJ2-5; TRBD2 matches at 7 bases. The closer fit of TRBJ2-7 to the DNA end suggests the J call may be wrong. In nucleotides, the CDR3 is TGTGCCAGCAGTACTCAATCGCTAGCGGAGGCCTACGAGCAGTACTTC. It specifies CASSTQSLAEAYEQYF.